This T cell receptor (beta chain) was captured by sequencing in a study of T cell repertoires in ileal Crohn's disease. Germline V gene sequence: CDR1 SGHVS, CDR2 FQNEAQ. The CDR3 is 12 amino acids. V was trimmed by 5 bases and J by 3 bases, leaving 8 bases between them. Clones were read by immunoSEQ multiplex PCR, and TCRdb kept only the in-frame ones, dropping some. The sample includes roughly 5,300 clones, around four fifths of them seen just once. This chain connects TRBV7-8 to TRBJ2-7; D is ambiguous. Sequenced sample: ileal tissue. The clonotype was recovered from an adult with Crohn's disease. The CDR3 DNA reads as TGTGCCAGCAGCATGGACCACTACGAGCAGTACTTC. This codes for CASSMDHYEQYF.